The rows below give T cell receptor beta chains drawn from one sample of a study of blood T cell repertoires in COVID-19. The repertoire was sequenced with immunoSEQ multiplex PCR; TCRdb's copy has only in-frame clones and lacks some. Among 200,000 or so clones listed, approximately 82% were seen once. Sequenced input: peripheral blood. These receptors were collected from a human donor with acute or convalescent COVID-19. The donor label of this sample is uncertain. The CDR3 runs from the conserved cysteine through the conserved F or W. D genes are given only for firm matches. Where a row states a size, it is once, few, many or the class of an expanded clone; other rows omit it.

size,D,V,J,DNA,CDR3
NA,NA,TRBV4-1,TRBJ1-5,TGCGCCAGCAGCCAAGTGGTGCTAATCGGGCAGCCCCAGCATTTT,CASSQVVLIGQPQHF
NA,NA,TRBV30,TRBJ1-2,TGTGCCTGGAGCCAAGGGGGTTTAGGTGGCTACACCTTC,CAWSQGGLGGYTF
few,NA,TRBV10-3,TRBJ1-1,TGTGCCATCAGTGCAGAGGGGGACACTGAAGCTTTCTTT,CAISAEGDTEAFF
NA,NA,TRBV18,TRBJ2-7,TGTGCCAGCTCACCCGGTGGGGGCCCTCTGGAGCAGTACTTC,CASSPGGGPLEQYF
NA,TRBD2,TRBV7-3,TRBJ2-1,TGTGCCAGCAGCTTACAGGGGACTAGCGGGACCGAGCAGTTCTTC,CASSLQGTSGTEQFF
NA,NA,TRBV11-2,TRBJ2-7,TGTGCCAGCAGTCCCGGGAACTACGAGCAGTACTTC,CASSPGNYEQYF
few,NA,TRBV3-1/TRBV3-2,TRBJ2-1,TGTGCCAGCAGCCAAGCAAATGAGCAGTTCTTC,CASSQANEQFF
NA,NA,TRBV5-5,TRBJ2-7,TGTGCCAGCAGCCGTGTGTTGGCGCGGGGCAACTCCTACGAGCAGTACTTC,CASSRVLARGNSYEQYF
NA,TRBD2,TRBV3-1/TRBV3-2,TRBJ2-3,TGTGCCAGCAGCCCCACCGGACTAGCGGGAGGGGGGAGTACGCAGTATTTT,CASSPTGLAGGGSTQYF
NA,NA,TRBV10-3,TRBJ2-2,TGTGCCATCAGCGGCCAAGCGGGCGGGGAGCTGTTTTTT,CAISGQAGGELFF
few,TRBD2,TRBV28,TRBJ2-2,TGTGCCAGCAGTTTCCGGGGACTAGCGGGAGGAGGTACCGGGGAGCTGTTTTTT,CASSFRGLAGGGTGELFF
NA,NA,TRBV10-3,TRBJ1-3,TGTGCCATCAGCGACAGTTACTCTGGAAACACCATATATTTT,CAISDSYSGNTIYF
NA,TRBD1,TRBV6-5,TRBJ1-6,TGTGCCAGTGACAGGGGAGCGAGGGATTCACCCCTCCACTTT,CASDRGARDSPLHF
NA,TRBD1,TRBV30,TRBJ1-2,TGTGCCTGGAATGGACAGGGGGTTCGTGGTTATGGCTACACCTTC,CAWNGQGVRGYGYTF
NA,TRBD2,TRBV25-1,TRBJ2-7,TGTGCCAGTCGTGGCGGGAGCTACGAGCAGTACTTC,CASRGGSYEQYF
NA,TRBD1,TRBV7-2,TRBJ1-2,TGTGCCAGCAGCCCTGGACAGGGGGCTTCCTATGGCTACACCTTC,CASSPGQGASYGYTF
few,NA,TRBV25-1,TRBJ1-1,TGTGCCAGCAGTGCCTTCGGTATGAACACTGAAGCTTTCTTT,CASSAFGMNTEAFF
NA,TRBD2,TRBV4-3,TRBJ2-1,TGCGCCAGCAGCCAAGATATTAGCGGGACTGGGGATGAGCAGTTCTTC,CASSQDISGTGDEQFF
few,NA,TRBV25-1,TRBJ2-3,TGTGCCAGCAGCGCCCAGGAAACAGATACGCAGTATTTT,CASSAQETDTQYF
NA,NA,TRBV29-1,TRBJ2-1,TGCAGCGTGGGGGGGCAGGCCAAAAGCATCAATGAGCAGTTCTTC,CSVGGQAKSINEQFF
NA,TRBD1,TRBV6-5,TRBJ2-4,TGTGCCAGCACCTCAGGGGGACAAGCCAAAAACATTCAGTACTTC,CASTSGGQAKNIQYF
NA,NA,TRBV7-2,TRBJ1-2,TGTGCCAGCAGCTATGACAGGCAGAACTATGGCTACACCTTC,CASSYDRQNYGYTF
few,TRBD1,TRBV7-9,TRBJ2-1,TGTGCCAGCAGCTCCCCGGAGGACAGGGTTATAGGTGAGCAGTTCTTC,CASSSPEDRVIGEQFF
NA,NA,TRBV6-2/TRBV6-3,TRBJ1-1,TGTGCCAGCAGTTATGGACGGGCGGGGAACACTGAAGCTTTCTTT,CASSYGRAGNTEAFF
NA,NA,TRBV6-2/TRBV6-3,TRBJ2-7,TGTGCCAGCAGCCCAGGACTGGGCCGGTACGAGCAGTACTTC,CASSPGLGRYEQYF
NA,TRBD1,TRBV5-1,TRBJ2-1,TGCGCCAGCAGCACGGGACAGGTAAACAATGAGCAGTTCTTC,CASSTGQVNNEQFF
NA,NA,TRBV30,TRBJ2-5,TGTGCCTGGAGTCCCGGGGAGACCCAGTACTTC,CAWSPGETQYF
NA,TRBD1,TRBV11-2,TRBJ2-1,TGTGCCAGCAGCTTGGACAGGGCCAACAATGAGCAGTTCTTC,CASSLDRANNEQFF
NA,TRBD1,TRBV19,TRBJ2-5,TGTGCCAGTAGTATCTCTGGCCAGGGGGCCCAAGAGACCCAGTACTTC,CASSISGQGAQETQYF
NA,NA,TRBV5-1,TRBJ1-2,TGCGCCAGCAGACAGGACAGCCGAACACAAAACACCTTC,CASRQDSRTQNTF
once,NA,TRBV28,TRBJ1-3,TGTGCCAGCAGTTCCATAGAGGCCGGCGGGGGATGGGGAGGAAACACCATATATTTT,CASSSIEAGGGWGGNTIYF
NA,NA,TRBV20-1,TRBJ1-2,TGCAGTGCTAGTGGCGGACAAAAACGGGATGGCTACACCTTC,CSASGGQKRDGYTF
NA,NA,TRBV24-1,TRBJ1-1,TGTGCCACCAGTTCCTCGGGGGGTTTGTACACTGAAGCTTTCTTT,CATSSSGGLYTEAFF
once,TRBD2,TRBV6-5,TRBJ2-3,TGTGCCAGCAGTTACTCCGGCGGGAGGACAGATACGCAGTATTTT,CASSYSGGRTDTQYF
NA,TRBD1,TRBV9,TRBJ1-6,TGTGCCAGCAGCGGCGAGGGACAGGGGGCTAGGTTCAGCGGTTCACCCCTCCACTTT,CASSGEGQGARFSGSPLHF
NA,NA,TRBV27,TRBJ1-3,TGTGCCGCGGGGGTAATAAGTGGAAACACCATATATTTT,CAAGVISGNTIYF
NA,TRBD2,TRBV4-1,TRBJ2-1,TGCGCCAGCAGCGAGACTAGCTTCAATGAGCAGTTCTTC,CASSETSFNEQFF
NA,NA,TRBV5-8,TRBJ2-7,TGTGCCAGCAGCTTGTACGGGAGCTCCTACGAGCAGTACTTC,CASSLYGSSYEQYF
NA,NA,TRBV6-5,TRBJ1-4,TGTGCCAGCAGTTTCGACGGGAGTGCTAATGAAAAACTGTTTTTT,CASSFDGSANEKLFF
NA,TRBD1,TRBV25-1,TRBJ2-5,TGTGCCAGCAGTGCCACAACAGGGGGGGAGACCCAGTACTTC,CASSATTGGETQYF
NA,TRBD1,TRBV30,TRBJ2-1,TGTGCCTGGAGTCGGACAGGGGGAGCCTACAATGAGCAGTTCTTC,CAWSRTGGAYNEQFF
NA,NA,TRBV2,TRBJ2-2,TGTGCCAGCAGTGGCCAGATGAACACCGGGGAGCTGTTTTTT,CASSGQMNTGELFF
NA,TRBD1,TRBV9,TRBJ1-3,TGTGCCAGCAGCGTAGAGGACAGGGGAGGAAACACCATATATTTT,CASSVEDRGGNTIYF